The text below deals with one T cell receptor beta chain. Its antigen is still unknown. The record originates from a study of T cell responses to AZD1222 COVID-19 vaccine. Study-wide background: Second-dose recipients at about 4 or about 12 weeks were treated as one pooled group.

Method: immunoSEQ multiplex PCR; TCRdb's copy keeps in-frame clones and lacks some. The sample has some 140,000 clones; roughly 90% are singletons. The study's findings and limits: Scientists sampled the repertoires only once the peak T cell response had passed. White British people made up most donors, females outnumbered males, and clonal diversity was possibly underestimated. Targets within unmutated variant regions were reportedly found for nearly half of spike-specific TCRs.

The receptor was derived from an adult in good health. Sequences were derived from peripheral blood, sampled on day 0 of AZD1222 vaccination.

CDR3 loop: CASSDSIGRGRDEQFF. CDR3 in DNA: TGTGCCAGCAGTGACTCGATCGGGAGAGGTAGAGATGAGCAGTTCTTC. The rearrangement links TRBV6-4 to TRBJ2-1; TRBD2 is a possible D gene (6 bases). The CDR3 runs 16 residues. Germline assignment: CDR1 MRHNA and CDR2 SNTAGT. Trimming removed 0 bases at V and 8 bases at J, with 17 bases between.